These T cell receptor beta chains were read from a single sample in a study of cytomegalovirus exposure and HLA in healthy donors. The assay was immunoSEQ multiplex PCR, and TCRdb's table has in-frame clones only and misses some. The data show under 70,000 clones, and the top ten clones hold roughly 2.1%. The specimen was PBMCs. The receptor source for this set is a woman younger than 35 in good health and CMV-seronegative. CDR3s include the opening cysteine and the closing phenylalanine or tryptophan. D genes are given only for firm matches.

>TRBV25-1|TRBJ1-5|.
TGTGCCAGCAGTGGCCCCGCCGGGTATCAGCCCCAGCATTTT
CASSGPAGYQPQHF
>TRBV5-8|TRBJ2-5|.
TGTGCCAGCAGCTTGACAGGAAGGGAGACCCAGTACTTC
CASSLTGRETQYF
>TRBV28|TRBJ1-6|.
TGTGCCAGCAGTTTACAGTCGCCCCTCCACTTT
CASSLQSPLHF
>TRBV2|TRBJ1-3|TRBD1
TGTGCCAGCAGTGAAGGGGCAGGGGGATCTGGAAACACCATATATTTT
CASSEGAGGSGNTIYF
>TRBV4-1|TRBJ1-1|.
TGCGCCAGCAGCCTTCACAGGACAGTGAACACTGAAGCTTTCTTT
CASSLHRTVNTEAFF
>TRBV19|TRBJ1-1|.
TGTGCCAGTATCAGAGGAGGGTGGACTGAAGCTTTCTTT
CASIRGGWTEAFF
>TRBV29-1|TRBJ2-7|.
TGCAGCGTTGCCCCCTTCACAGGTAACTACGAGCAGTACTTC
CSVAPFTGNYEQYF
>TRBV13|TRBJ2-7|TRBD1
TGTGCCAGCAGTTCGACAGGGTCAGTCTACGAGCAGTACTTC
CASSSTGSVYEQYF
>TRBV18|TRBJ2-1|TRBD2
TGTGCCAGCTCACCAGTCCCCCTAGCGGGGGCCAATGAGCAGTTCTTC
CASSPVPLAGANEQFF
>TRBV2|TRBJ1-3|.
TGTGCCAGCAACCCCGGGGGGTACCCTGGAAACACCATATATTTT
CASNPGGYPGNTIYF
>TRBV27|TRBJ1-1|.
TGTGCCAGCAGTTTAACTAGGTCTTGGGCTGAAGCTTTCTTT
CASSLTRSWAEAFF
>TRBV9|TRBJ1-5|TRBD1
TGTGCCAGCAGCGACCAGGGGGCAGGGCAGCCCCAGCATTTT
CASSDQGAGQPQHF
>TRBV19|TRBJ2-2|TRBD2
TGTGCCAGTAGTATACTAGCGGGAGGGCTGTTTCCCGGGGAGCTGTTTTTT
CASSILAGGLFPGELFF
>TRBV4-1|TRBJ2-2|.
TGCGCCAGCAGCCAAGTGCGCCTGACGAACACCGGGGAGCTGTTTTTT
CASSQVRLTNTGELFF
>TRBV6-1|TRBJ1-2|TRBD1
TGTGCCAGCAGTGTGGGACAGGGGGCGCCCGGCTACACCTTC
CASSVGQGAPGYTF
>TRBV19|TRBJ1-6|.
TGTGCCAGTAGTGGGGTCGGACAGCCAAATTCACCCCTCCACTTT
CASSGVGQPNSPLHF
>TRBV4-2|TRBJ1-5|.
TGTGCCAGCAGCCAAGAAAGAAACAGTGATCAGCCCCAGCATTTT
CASSQERNSDQPQHF
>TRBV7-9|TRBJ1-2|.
TGTGCCAGCAGCTTTGATCAGGGGATCGGCGGCTACACCTTC
CASSFDQGIGGYTF
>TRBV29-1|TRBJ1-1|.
TGCAGCGTGCTCACAATGAACACTGAAGCTTTCTTT
CSVLTMNTEAFF
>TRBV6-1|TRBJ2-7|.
TGTGCCAGCAACGGAAAGGGCTCTGGGGCGTACGAGCAGTACTTC
CASNGKGSGAYEQYF
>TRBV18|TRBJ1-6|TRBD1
TGTGCCAGCTTCTCACGGCAACCAGGACAGGCGAGCTCCTATAATTCACCCCTCCACTTT
CASFSRQPGQASSYNSPLHF
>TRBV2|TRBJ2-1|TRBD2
TGTGCCAGCAGTGACCAGGCGGCTAGCGGAGCTTACAATGAGCAGTTCTTC
CASSDQAASGAYNEQFF
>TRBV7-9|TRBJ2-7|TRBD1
TGTGCCAGCAGCCAGCCTGGGACAGGGGAATCCTACGAGCAGTACTTC
CASSQPGTGESYEQYF
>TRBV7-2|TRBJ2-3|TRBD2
TGTGCCAGCAGCTTAGATCTAGCGGACACAGATACGCAGTATTTT
CASSLDLADTDTQYF
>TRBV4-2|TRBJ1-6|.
TGTGCCAGCAGCCAAACCCGGGGTGGAGTTGGTTCACCCCTCCACTTT
CASSQTRGGVGSPLHF
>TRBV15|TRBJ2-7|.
TGTGCCACCAGCAGAGATTTCAGGGTAGTGGGCGAGCAGTACTTC
CATSRDFRVVGEQYF
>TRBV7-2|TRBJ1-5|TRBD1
TGTGCCAGCAGCCTGGGGACAGGGAATTCCCATCAGCCCCAGCATTTT
CASSLGTGNSHQPQHF
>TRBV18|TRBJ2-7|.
TGTGCCAGCTCACCGTCCTCGGGGGTCTACGAGCAGTACTTC
CASSPSSGVYEQYF
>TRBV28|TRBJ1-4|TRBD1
TGTGCCACCCGACAGGGTGCGGGTACTAATGAAAAACTGTTTTTT
CATRQGAGTNEKLFF
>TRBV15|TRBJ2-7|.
TGTGCCACCAGCAGAGCCAGGGAAGAGGAGCAGTACTTC
CATSRAREEEQYF
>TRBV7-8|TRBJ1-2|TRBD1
TGTGCCAGCAGCCCGGACAGGGAAGGGTATGGCTACACCTTC
CASSPDREGYGYTF
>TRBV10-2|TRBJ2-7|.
TGCGCCAGCAGTGCTGACTCCCCTAACGAGCAGTACTTC
CASSADSPNEQYF
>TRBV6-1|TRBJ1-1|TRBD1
TGTGCCAGCAGTGGGAAAGGGACAGAGAGTGAAGATTTCTTT
CASSGKGTESEDFF
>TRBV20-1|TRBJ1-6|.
TGCAGTGCCGGACTTAATTCACCCCTCCACTTT
CSAGLNSPLHF
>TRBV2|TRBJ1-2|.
TGTGCCAGCAGTGAATCGGCGGCATCTCGCGGCTACACCTTC
CASSESAASRGYTF
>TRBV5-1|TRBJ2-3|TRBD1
TGCGCCAGCAGCCCGCAGGACAGGGGAAGCGATACGCAGTATTTT
CASSPQDRGSDTQYF
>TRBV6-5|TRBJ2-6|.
TGTGCCAGCAGTTACGACAGGTCTGGGGCCAACGTCCTGACTTTC
CASSYDRSGANVLTF
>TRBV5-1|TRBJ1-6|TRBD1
TGCGCCAGCAGCTTCATGGGGGACAGTAATTCACCCCTCCACTTT
CASSFMGDSNSPLHF
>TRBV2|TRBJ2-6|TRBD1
TGTGCCGGGGACAGGGGGCCTGGGGCCAACGTCCTGACTTTC
CAGDRGPGANVLTF
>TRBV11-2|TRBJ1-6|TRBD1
TGTGCCAGCAGCTTTGTACCAGGGGGCAGTTATTCACCCCTCCACTTT
CASSFVPGGSYSPLHF